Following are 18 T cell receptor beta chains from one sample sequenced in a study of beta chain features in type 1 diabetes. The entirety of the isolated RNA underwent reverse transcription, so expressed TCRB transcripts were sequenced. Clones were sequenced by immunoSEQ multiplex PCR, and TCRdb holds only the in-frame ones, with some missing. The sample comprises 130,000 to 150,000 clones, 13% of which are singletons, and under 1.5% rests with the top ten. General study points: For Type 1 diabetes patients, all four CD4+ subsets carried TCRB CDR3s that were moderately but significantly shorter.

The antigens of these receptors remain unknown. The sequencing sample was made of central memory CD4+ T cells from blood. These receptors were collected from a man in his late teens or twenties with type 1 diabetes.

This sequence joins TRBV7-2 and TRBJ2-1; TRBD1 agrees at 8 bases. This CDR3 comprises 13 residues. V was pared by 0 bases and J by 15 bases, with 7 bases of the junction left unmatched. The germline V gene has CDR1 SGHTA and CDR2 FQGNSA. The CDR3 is CASSLAPDRVRFF. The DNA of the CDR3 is TGTGCCAGCAGCTTAGCCCCGGACAGGGTTAGGTTCTTC.

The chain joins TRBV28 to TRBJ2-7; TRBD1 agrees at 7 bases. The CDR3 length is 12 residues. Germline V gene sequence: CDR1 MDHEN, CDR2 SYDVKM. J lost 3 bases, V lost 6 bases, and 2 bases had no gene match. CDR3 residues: CASRDRVYEQYF. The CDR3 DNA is TGTGCCAGCAGAGACAGGGTCTACGAGCAGTACTTC.

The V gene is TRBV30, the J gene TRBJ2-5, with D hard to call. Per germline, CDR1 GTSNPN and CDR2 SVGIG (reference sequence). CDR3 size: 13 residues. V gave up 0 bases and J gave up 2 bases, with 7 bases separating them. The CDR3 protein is CAWSVLQQETQYF. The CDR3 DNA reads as TGTGCCTGGAGTGTACTACAGCAAGAGACCCAGTACTTC. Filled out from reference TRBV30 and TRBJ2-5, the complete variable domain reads SQTIHQWPATLVQPVGSPLSLECTVEGTSNPNLYWYRQAAGRGLQLLFYSVGIGQISSEVPQNLSASRPQDRQFILSSKKLLLSDSGFYLCAWSVLQQETQYFGPGTRLLVL.

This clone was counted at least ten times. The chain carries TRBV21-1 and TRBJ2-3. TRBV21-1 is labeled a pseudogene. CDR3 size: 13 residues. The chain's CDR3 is CASSPKVADTQYF. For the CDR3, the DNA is TGTGCCAGCAGCCCCAAGGTGGCAGATACGCAGTATTTT.

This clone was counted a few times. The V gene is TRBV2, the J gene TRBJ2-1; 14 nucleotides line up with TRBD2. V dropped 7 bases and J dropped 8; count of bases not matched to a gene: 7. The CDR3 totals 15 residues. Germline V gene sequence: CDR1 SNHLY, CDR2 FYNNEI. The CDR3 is CASIATSGGVDEQFF. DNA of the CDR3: TGTGCCAGCATAGCGACTAGCGGGGGGGTGGATGAGCAGTTCTTC.

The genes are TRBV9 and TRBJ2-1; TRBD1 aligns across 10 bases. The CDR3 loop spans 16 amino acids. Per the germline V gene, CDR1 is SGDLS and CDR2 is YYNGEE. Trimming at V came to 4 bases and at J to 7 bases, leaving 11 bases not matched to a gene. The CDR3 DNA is TGTGCCAGCAGCCCCCGAGGACAGGGGGTTTGGAATGAGCAGTTCTTC. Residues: CASSPRGQGVWNEQFF.

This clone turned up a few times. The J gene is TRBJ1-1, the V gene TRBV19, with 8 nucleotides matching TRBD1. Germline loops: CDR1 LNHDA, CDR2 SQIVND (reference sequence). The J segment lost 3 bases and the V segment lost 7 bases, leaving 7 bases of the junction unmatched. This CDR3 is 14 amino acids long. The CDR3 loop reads CASTQGAEDTEAFF. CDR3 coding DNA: TGTGCCAGTACCCAGGGGGCTGAGGACACTGAAGCTTTCTTT.

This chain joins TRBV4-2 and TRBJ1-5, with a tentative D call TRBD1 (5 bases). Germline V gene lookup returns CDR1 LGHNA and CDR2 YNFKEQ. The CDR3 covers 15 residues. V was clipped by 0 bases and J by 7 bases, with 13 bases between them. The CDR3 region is CASSQDHQGGQPQHF. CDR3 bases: TGTGCCAGCAGCCAAGATCACCAGGGAGGCCAGCCCCAGCATTTT.

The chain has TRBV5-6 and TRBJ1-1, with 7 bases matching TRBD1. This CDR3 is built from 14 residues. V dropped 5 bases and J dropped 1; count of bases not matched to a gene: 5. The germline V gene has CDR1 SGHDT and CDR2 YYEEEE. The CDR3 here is CASRTGTANTEAFF. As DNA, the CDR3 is TGTGCCAGCAGAACCGGGACAGCGAACACTGAAGCTTTCTTT. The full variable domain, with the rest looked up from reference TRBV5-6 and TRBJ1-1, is DAGVTQSPTHLIKTRGQQVTLRCSPKSGHDTVSWYQQALGQGPQFIFQYYEEEERQRGNFPDRFSGHQFPNYSSELNVNALLLGDSALYLCASRTGTANTEAFFGQGTRLTVV.

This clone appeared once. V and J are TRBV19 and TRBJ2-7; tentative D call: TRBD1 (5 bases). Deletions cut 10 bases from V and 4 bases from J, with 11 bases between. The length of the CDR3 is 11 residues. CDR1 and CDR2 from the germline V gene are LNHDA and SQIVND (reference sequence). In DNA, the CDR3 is TGTGCCACCCGCAAGGGGTACGAGCAGTACTTC. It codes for CATRKGYEQYF.

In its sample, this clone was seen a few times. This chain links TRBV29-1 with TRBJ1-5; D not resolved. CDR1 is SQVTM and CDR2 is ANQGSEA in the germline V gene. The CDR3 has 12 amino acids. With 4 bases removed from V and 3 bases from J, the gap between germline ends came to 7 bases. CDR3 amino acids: CSVGRPNQPQHF. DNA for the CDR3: TGCAGCGTTGGAAGGCCCAATCAGCCCCAGCATTTT.

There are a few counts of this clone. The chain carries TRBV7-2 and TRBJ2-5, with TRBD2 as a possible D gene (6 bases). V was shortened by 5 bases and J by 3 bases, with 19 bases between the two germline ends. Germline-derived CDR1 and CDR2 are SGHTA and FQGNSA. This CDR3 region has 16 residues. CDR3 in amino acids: CASSLGGVEGKETQYF. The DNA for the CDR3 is TGTGCCAGCAGCCTCGGAGGGGTCGAAGGAAAAGAGACCCAGTACTTC.

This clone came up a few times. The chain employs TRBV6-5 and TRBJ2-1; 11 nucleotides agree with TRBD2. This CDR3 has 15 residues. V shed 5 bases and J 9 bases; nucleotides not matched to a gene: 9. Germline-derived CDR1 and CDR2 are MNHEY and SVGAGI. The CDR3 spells CASSNSGGAVIEQFF. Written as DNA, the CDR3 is TGTGCCAGCAGTAATAGCGGGGGGGCGGTCATTGAGCAGTTCTTC.

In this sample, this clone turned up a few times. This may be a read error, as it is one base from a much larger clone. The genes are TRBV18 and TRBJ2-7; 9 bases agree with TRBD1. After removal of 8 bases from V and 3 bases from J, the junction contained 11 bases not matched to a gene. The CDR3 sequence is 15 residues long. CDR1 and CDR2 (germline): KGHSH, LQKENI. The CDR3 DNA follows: TGTGCCAGCGCAGCCGGGGGGACAGGGAACTACGAGCAGTACTTC. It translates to CASAAGGTGNYEQYF.

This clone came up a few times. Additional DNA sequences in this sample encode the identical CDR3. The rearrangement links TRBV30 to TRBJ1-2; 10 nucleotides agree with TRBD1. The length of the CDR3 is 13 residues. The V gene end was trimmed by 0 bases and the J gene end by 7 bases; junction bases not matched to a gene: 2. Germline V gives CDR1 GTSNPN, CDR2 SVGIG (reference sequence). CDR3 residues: CAWSVGQGGGYTF. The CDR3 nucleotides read TGTGCCTGGAGTGTAGGACAGGGGGGTGGCTACACCTTC.

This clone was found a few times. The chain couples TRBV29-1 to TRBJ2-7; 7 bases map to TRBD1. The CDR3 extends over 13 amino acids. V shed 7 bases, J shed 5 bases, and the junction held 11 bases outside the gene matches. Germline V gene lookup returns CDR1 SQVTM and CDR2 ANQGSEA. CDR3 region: CSAGGDRVHEQYF. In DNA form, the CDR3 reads TGCAGCGCCGGAGGTGACAGGGTCCACGAGCAGTACTTC.

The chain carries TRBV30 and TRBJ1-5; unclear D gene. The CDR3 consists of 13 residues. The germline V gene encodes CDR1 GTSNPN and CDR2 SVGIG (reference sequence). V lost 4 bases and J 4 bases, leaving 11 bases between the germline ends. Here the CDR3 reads CAWTRDGNQPQHF. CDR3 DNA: TGTGCCTGGACCAGAGACGGGAATCAGCCCCAGCATTTT.

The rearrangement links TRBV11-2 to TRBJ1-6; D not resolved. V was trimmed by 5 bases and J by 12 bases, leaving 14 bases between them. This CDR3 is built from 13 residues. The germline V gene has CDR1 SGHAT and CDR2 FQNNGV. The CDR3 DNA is TGTGCCAGCAGCCTGCCGGGCCCCGGACCCCTCCACTTT. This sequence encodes CASSLPGPGPLHF.